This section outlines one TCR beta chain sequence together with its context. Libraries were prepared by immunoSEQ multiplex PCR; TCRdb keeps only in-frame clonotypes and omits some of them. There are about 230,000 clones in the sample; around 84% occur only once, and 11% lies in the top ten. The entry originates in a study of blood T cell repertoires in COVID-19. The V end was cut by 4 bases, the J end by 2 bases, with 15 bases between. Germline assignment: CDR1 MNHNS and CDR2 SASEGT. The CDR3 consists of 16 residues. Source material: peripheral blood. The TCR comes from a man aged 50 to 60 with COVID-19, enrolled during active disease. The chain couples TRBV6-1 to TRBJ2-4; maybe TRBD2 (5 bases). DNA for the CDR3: TGTGCCAGCAGTGGTCAGAGACTAAACACCAAAAACATTCAGTACTTC. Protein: CASSGQRLNTKNIQYF.